These T cell receptor beta chains were read from a single sample in a study of blood T cells in healthy people across ages. TCRdb re-called the 5' RACE reads through MiXCR, storing one row per CDR3 protein. The repertoire holds some 750,000 distinct CDR3 sequences, with 20% to 25% as singletons. Sequences were obtained from blood. The receptors shown here come from a man between 65 and 85 years old in good health. Both conserved end residues are part of each CDR3. The D gene is left open where the match is weak. Clone size is not always given. Where it is, it says once, few, many or a class for expanded clones.

abundance	v_gene	j_gene	d_gene	CDR3nt	CDR3aa
NA	TRBV5-5	TRBJ2-5	TRBD1	TGTGCCAGCAGCTTAACAGGGGGCCCGGCAGAGACCCAGTACTTC	CASSLTGGPAETQYF
NA	TRBV5-1	TRBJ1-2	NA	TGCGCCAGCAGCCCAGGACAGCCCGAAGGTGGCTACACCTTC	CASSPGQPEGGYTF
NA	TRBV30	TRBJ1-5	NA	TGTGCCTGGATTTATAGCAATCAGCCCCAGCATTTT	CAWIYSNQPQHF
few	TRBV15	TRBJ2-5	NA	TGTGCCATCAGCAGATCCGGGACTCCCAAAGAGACCCAGTACTTC	CAISRSGTPKETQYF
NA	TRBV20-1	TRBJ2-5	TRBD2	TGCAGTGCTAGAGATGGGACTAGCGGGAGTAGGGAGACCCAGTACTTC	CSARDGTSGSRETQYF
few	TRBV20-1	TRBJ2-7	TRBD1	TGCAGTGCTAGCCTAACGACAGGGAATCGGTACGAGCAGTACTTC	CSASLTTGNRYEQYF
few	TRBV5-1	TRBJ2-1	NA	TGCGCCAGCAGCTTCCTCCCTTGGAGGGAGGGGGGGAATGAGCAGTTCTTC	CASSFLPWREGGNEQFF
NA	TRBV7-2	TRBJ1-5	NA	TGTGCCAGCAGCATAGGGGGGCCGAGGCGCAATCAGCCCCAGCATTTT	CASSIGGPRRNQPQHF
NA	TRBV5-6	TRBJ2-7	NA	TGTGCCAGCAGCTCTACAGGCAGCGAGCAGTACTTC	CASSSTGSEQYF
NA	TRBV6-5	TRBJ1-1	TRBD1	TGTGCCAGCAGTGAGACAGGGTTGACAGGGGTTGAAGCTTTCTTT	CASSETGLTGVEAFF
few	TRBV24-1	TRBJ2-5	TRBD1	TGTGCCACCAGTGACTCCAGACGACAGGGGGCTGATGGCCAGTACTTC	CATSDSRRQGADGQYF
NA	TRBV12-3/TRBV12-4	TRBJ1-2	NA	TGTGCCAGCAATCGATTTGTACATGGCTACACCTTC	CASNRFVHGYTF
few	TRBV10-2	TRBJ2-7	NA	TGCGCCAGCAGTACGACCCGGAGCGGATCCTACGAGCAGTACTTC	CASSTTRSGSYEQYF
many	TRBV18	TRBJ2-7	NA	TGTGCCAGCAGTCCGGACTACGAGCAGTACTTC	CASSPDYEQYF
few	TRBV13	TRBJ1-6	NA	TGTGCCAGCAGCTGGGGGGTAGGGGTGAGTTCACCCCTCCACTTT	CASSWGVGVSSPLHF
NA	TRBV6-6	TRBJ1-3	TRBD1	TGTGCCAGCAGCTACACAGGGGAGGGTGGAAACACCATATATTTT	CASSYTGEGGNTIYF
NA	TRBV28	TRBJ2-4	NA	TGTGCCAGCAGTTTAACCGACATAGCCAAAAACATTCAGTACTTC	CASSLTDIAKNIQYF
NA	TRBV6-5	TRBJ2-1	NA	TGTGCCAGCAGTAAACAGGGTTATGAGCAGTTCTTC	CASSKQGYEQFF
once	TRBV20-1	TRBJ1-1	TRBD1	TGCAGTGCCCGGAGACAGGGAATTGAAGCTTTCTTT	CSARRQGIEAFF
NA	TRBV10-3	TRBJ2-2	NA	TGTGCCATCAGTGAGTCGCTACAGGGTACCGGCGGGGAGCTGTTTTTT	CAISESLQGTGGELFF
NA	TRBV20-1	TRBJ2-3	NA	TGCAGTGCTGCTAGTCAAACGACGGAGATCGCAGATACGCAGTATTTT	CSAASQTTEIADTQYF
NA	TRBV9	TRBJ1-1	NA	TGTGCCAGCAGCGATCTACTCTTGGAGACAGAAGCTTTCTTT	CASSDLLLETEAFF
NA	TRBV28	TRBJ1-3	NA	TGTGCCAGCAGTGACTACACCGTTACGGGAAACACCATATATTTT	CASSDYTVTGNTIYF
NA	TRBV7-9	TRBJ1-4	NA	TGTGCCAGCAGCTTAGGAACGCGGGGAGCAACTAATGAAAAACTGTTTTTT	CASSLGTRGATNEKLFF
few	TRBV12-3/TRBV12-4	TRBJ2-5	TRBD1	TGTGCCAGCAGTCAGGGGGGGACAGGGTACCAAGAGACCCAGTACTTC	CASSQGGTGYQETQYF
few	TRBV3-1	TRBJ1-2	NA	TGTGCCAGCAGCCAAGACCCCCAGAGAGGCTATGGCTACACCTTC	CASSQDPQRGYGYTF
few	TRBV10-3	TRBJ2-7	TRBD1	TGTGCCATCAGTGCCGACAGGGGGTCTTACGAGCAGTACTTC	CAISADRGSYEQYF
NA	TRBV20-1	TRBJ1-2	NA	TGCAGTGGCGAAGAAATCCAAGGCTATGGCTATGGCTACACCTTC	CSGEEIQGYGYGYTF
NA	TRBV7-3	TRBJ2-1	TRBD1	TGTGCCAGCAGCGAAGAACCGGGACAGGCTTACAATGAGCAGTTCTTC	CASSEEPGQAYNEQFF
few	TRBV20-1	TRBJ2-6	NA	TGCAGTGCACGACTTTTCTTTGGGGCCAACGTCCTGACTTTC	CSARLFFGANVLTF